The clone carrying this TCR beta chain was detected only a few times. The data belong to a study of beta chain features in type 1 diabetes. On the study more broadly: Healthy donors and patients showed comparable age, gender and cell yields.

Germline V gene lookup returns CDR1 SGDLS and CDR2 YYNGEE. Trimming took off 0 bases at V and 4 bases at J, with 7 bases between the two ends. The CDR3 is 13 amino acids. The authors reverse transcribed all of the isolated RNA, so sequencing captured expressed TCRB transcripts. Clones were read by immunoSEQ multiplex PCR, and TCRdb kept only the in-frame ones, dropping some. The sample has 140,000 to 150,000 clones, about 44% seen once; the top ten hold around 0.39%. Specimen: Tregs from blood. The J gene is TRBJ1-1, the V gene TRBV9; D remains ambiguous. The sequence was collected from a man aged 18 to 30 in good health. CDR3 region: CASSVEGGTEAFF. In nucleotides, the CDR3 is TGTGCCAGCAGCGTAGAGGGAGGCACTGAAGCTTTCTTT.